The clone carrying this T cell receptor (beta chain) was recorded at least ten times. Its antigen is not identified. V shed 4 bases and J 6 bases; nucleotides not matched to a gene: 6. CDR1 and CDR2 from the germline V gene are SGHAT and FQNNGV. This CDR3 has 15 residues. Expressed TCRB transcripts got sequenced, as all isolated RNA was reverse transcribed. Deep immunoSEQ sequencing covered naive, central memory and regulatory T cell samples. Data came from immunoSEQ multiplex PCR; TCRdb stores just in-frame clones and leaves some out. The sample records about 340,000 clones, 6.5% to 10% being singletons. The record originates from a study of beta chain features in type 1 diabetes. Study-wide findings and caveats: When Type 1 diabetes patients were examined, their TCRB CDR3s proved moderately but significantly shorter in all four CD4+ subsets. Patients with type 1 diabetes showed fewer VDJ junction insertions and more deletions. PCR might preferentially amplify shorter templates, equally in patients and controls.

The clonotype originates from a woman under 30 in good health. The sample comprised central memory CD4+ T cells from blood. The chain couples TRBV11-2 to TRBJ2-2; 9 bases agree with TRBD2. CDR3 bases: TGTGCCAGCAGCTCCCTTAGCGGGAGCCCCGGGGAGCTGTTTTTT. It translates to CASSSLSGSPGELFF.